The entry below describes one TCR beta chain. Method: immunoSEQ multiplex PCR; TCRdb's copy keeps in-frame clones and lacks some. The table lists 90,000 to 120,000 clones, around 92% of them singletons. The source of the sample is a study of T cell changes during pregnancy in multiple sclerosis. From germline, CDR1 is SEHNR and CDR2 FQNEAQ (reference sequence). The CDR3 is 16 residues long. Trimming removed 4 bases from V and 2 bases from J; junction bases left unmatched: 5. V and J are TRBV7-9 and TRBJ2-5, with 12 positions matching TRBD2. The sequencing used peripheral blood, collected in the third trimester of pregnancy. This receptor was obtained from a female donor in good health, enrolled as a control in a pregnancy study. The CDR3 loop is CASSSGLAGSQETQYF. The DNA for the CDR3 is TGTGCCAGCAGCTCCGGACTAGCGGGGTCTCAAGAGACCCAGTACTTC.